These T cell receptor beta chains were read from a single sample in a study of blood T cell repertoires in COVID-19. The table came from immunoSEQ multiplex PCR; TCRdb's copy has only in-frame clones and leaves some out. The sample carries some 74,000 clones, 70% to 80% recorded once. The material sequenced was peripheral blood. These receptors were obtained from a human donor in a cohort sampled during active COVID-19. Each CDR3 is given with its conserved first and last residue. D genes are given only for firm matches. Some rows have no size entry. The others give once, few or many, or a class for an expanded clone.

TRBJ2-1 | TRBD2 | TRBV19 | . | CASTPRGLAGVSEQFF | TGTGCCAGTACCCCTAGGGGACTAGCGGGAGTGAGTGAGCAGTTCTTC
TRBJ2-7 | TRBD1 | TRBV28 | . | CASSSPGTAAYEQYF | TGTGCCAGCAGTTCACCAGGGACAGCCGCCTACGAGCAGTACTTC
TRBJ2-1 | . | TRBV11-3 | . | CASSSAVLNNEQFF | TGTGCCAGCAGCTCAGCCGTACTAAACAATGAGCAGTTCTTC
TRBJ2-3 | . | TRBV6-5 | . | CASSYRDSTDTQYF | TGTGCCAGCAGTTACAGGGACTCCACAGATACGCAGTATTTT
TRBJ1-2 | TRBD1 | TRBV7-2 | . | CASSPQGGLTNNYGYTF | TGTGCCAGCAGCCCCCAGGGGGGTCTGACGAATAACTATGGCTACACCTTC
TRBJ2-1 | . | TRBV24-1 | . | CATSDNYEQFF | TGTGCCACCAGTGATAACTATGAGCAGTTCTTC
TRBJ2-7 | TRBD1 | TRBV18 | . | CASSPTGTGPHEQYF | TGTGCCAGCTCACCAACCGGGACAGGGCCACACGAGCAGTACTTC
TRBJ2-1 | . | TRBV5-4 | . | CASSLADRPEQFF | TGTGCCAGCAGCTTGGCCGACAGACCTGAGCAGTTCTTC
TRBJ2-7 | TRBD1 | TRBV12-3/TRBV12-4 | . | CASSWGQAHEQYF | TGTGCCAGCAGTTGGGGACAGGCCCACGAGCAGTACTTC
TRBJ1-2 | TRBD1 | TRBV30 | . | CAWRFDRVDGYTF | TGTGCCTGGAGATTCGACAGGGTGGATGGCTACACCTTC
TRBJ1-1 | TRBD1 | TRBV19 | . | CASSIVGGLGTEAFF | TGTGCCAGTAGTATAGTAGGGGGCCTCGGCACTGAAGCTTTCTTT
TRBJ1-6 | TRBD1 | TRBV28 | . | CASSQLQGALGSPLHF | TGTGCCAGCAGTCAGTTACAGGGGGCATTGGGTTCACCCCTCCACTTT
TRBJ2-4 | TRBD1 | TRBV18 | . | CASSPPGQGTIQYF | TGTGCCAGCTCACCCCCGGGACAGGGTACCATTCAGTACTTC
TRBJ1-4 | TRBD1 | TRBV7-9 | few | CATDRGGEKLFF | TGTGCCACCGACAGGGGTGGTGAAAAACTGTTTTTT
TRBJ2-6 | TRBD1 | TRBV4-3 | once | CASSQRKGQGATGANVLTF | TGCGCCAGCAGCCAGAGAAAAGGACAGGGGGCAACTGGGGCCAACGTCCTGACTTTC
TRBJ1-6 | TRBD1 | TRBV18 | . | CASSPDRGSSYNSPLHF | TGTGCCAGCTCACCAGACAGGGGGAGCTCCTATAATTCACCCCTCCACTTT
TRBJ1-1 | . | TRBV10-3 | . | CAIRRESGNTEAFF | TGTGCCATCAGGAGGGAGTCCGGGAACACTGAAGCTTTCTTT
TRBJ2-5 | TRBD2 | TRBV3-1/TRBV3-2 | . | CASSQVLHRGSGALSPETQYF | TGTGCCAGCAGCCAAGTTCTCCACCGGGGTAGCGGGGCCCTTTCCCCAGAGACCCAGTACTTC
TRBJ1-4 | TRBD1 | TRBV19 | . | CASSLPGTGAKLFF | TGTGCCAGTAGTCTTCCCGGGACAGGGGCAAAACTGTTTTTT
TRBJ2-6 | . | TRBV2 | once | CASSQEGGAGANVLTF | TGTGCCAGCAGCCAAGAGGGGGGGGCTGGGGCCAACGTCCTGACTTTC
TRBJ2-3 | TRBD1 | TRBV7-9 | once | CASSTTGGADTQYF | TGTGCCAGCAGCACTACAGGGGGAGCAGATACGCAGTATTTT
TRBJ2-1 | TRBD1 | TRBV7-3 | . | CASSETGYNEQFF | TGTGCCAGCAGCGAGACAGGGTACAATGAGCAGTTCTTC
TRBJ2-7 | . | TRBV5-1 | . | CASSLEGKSSYEQYF | TGCGCCAGCAGCTTGGAGGGGAAGAGCTCCTACGAGCAGTACTTC
TRBJ2-3 | TRBD2 | TRBV7-2 | . | CASSPHRGTSADTQYF | TGTGCCAGCAGCCCCCACCGGGGGACTAGTGCAGATACGCAGTATTTT
TRBJ1-4 | . | TRBV5-4 | . | CASRGNMRLFF | TGTGCCAGCCGGGGGAACATGAGACTGTTTTTT
TRBJ2-5 | TRBD1 | TRBV24-1 | . | CATSVTGVGETQYF | TGTGCCACCAGTGTAACAGGGGTTGGGGAGACCCAGTACTTC
TRBJ2-6 | TRBD1 | TRBV7-3 | . | CASAFVVPGGFSGANVLTF | TGTGCCAGCGCTTTCGTTGTCCCAGGGGGATTTTCTGGGGCCAACGTCCTGACTTTC
TRBJ1-1 | TRBD1 | TRBV5-4 | . | CASNIQGASTEAFF | TGTGCCAGCAACATACAGGGGGCGAGCACTGAAGCTTTCTTT
TRBJ2-1 | . | TRBV9 | . | CASSADLVNEQFF | TGTGCCAGCAGCGCCGATCTAGTCAATGAGCAGTTCTTC
TRBJ1-2 | . | TRBV4-3 | . | CASSQVRGGEGYGYTF | TGCGCCAGCAGCCAAGTTAGGGGGGGCGAGGGCTATGGCTACACCTTC
TRBJ1-2 | TRBD1 | TRBV9 | . | CASRRDRGGYTF | TGTGCCAGCAGACGGGACAGGGGTGGCTACACCTTC
TRBJ2-7 | TRBD1 | TRBV27 | . | CASSAGTGGTYEQYF | TGTGCCAGCAGCGCCGGGACAGGGGGCACCTACGAGCAGTACTTC
TRBJ2-1 | . | TRBV7-2 | . | CASSLGGRAGKTYNEQFF | TGTGCCAGCAGCTTAGGGGGCAGGGCGGGAAAAACCTACAATGAGCAGTTCTTC
TRBJ2-6 | TRBD2 | TRBV12-5 | . | CASGPGLAGTGANVLTF | TGTGCTAGTGGGCCGGGACTAGCGGGGACTGGGGCCAACGTCCTGACTTTC
TRBJ2-3 | TRBD2 | TRBV6-5 | . | CASSYSSGRAVDTQYF | TGTGCCAGCAGTTACTCTAGCGGGAGGGCCGTAGATACGCAGTATTTT
TRBJ1-6 | TRBD1 | TRBV7-2 | once | CASSGTGGGSPLHF | TGTGCCAGCAGCGGGACAGGAGGAGGTTCACCCCTCCACTTT
TRBJ1-1 | . | TRBV19 | . | CASSTPQRTAAYTEAFF | TGTGCCAGTAGTACACCCCAACGGACAGCAGCCTACACTGAAGCTTTCTTT
TRBJ2-6 | . | TRBV10-2 | . | CASSERRSGANVLTF | TGCGCCAGCAGTGAACGGAGATCTGGGGCCAACGTCCTGACTTTC
TRBJ2-4 | . | TRBV7-9 | . | CASSLEVELAKNIQYF | TGTGCCAGCAGCTTAGAGGTGGAGCTAGCCAAAAACATTCAGTACTTC
TRBJ2-1 | . | TRBV7-2 | . | CASRLAAQQFF | TGTGCCAGCAGGTTAGCGGCTCAGCAGTTCTTC
TRBJ2-7 | TRBD1 | TRBV27 | . | CASSYSATGPYEQYF | TGTGCCAGCAGCTACTCGGCGACAGGGCCCTACGAGCAGTACTTC
TRBJ2-3 | . | TRBV7-2 | . | CASSPRGGAGSTDTQYF | TGTGCCAGCAGCCCCCGGGGTGGAGCGGGTAGCACAGATACGCAGTATTTT
TRBJ1-1 | . | TRBV21-1 | . | CASSKVLRGLGTEAFF | TGTGCCAGCAGCAAAGTTTTAAGGGGGCTGGGGACTGAAGCTTTCTTT
TRBJ2-4 | . | TRBV6-1 | . | CASSEFGGSSAKNIQYF | TGTGCCAGCAGTGAATTTGGAGGTTCCTCAGCCAAAAACATTCAGTACTTC
TRBJ1-1 | TRBD1 | TRBV5-1 | once | CASSGWDRENTEAFF | TGCGCCAGCAGCGGGTGGGACAGGGAGAACACTGAAGCTTTCTTT